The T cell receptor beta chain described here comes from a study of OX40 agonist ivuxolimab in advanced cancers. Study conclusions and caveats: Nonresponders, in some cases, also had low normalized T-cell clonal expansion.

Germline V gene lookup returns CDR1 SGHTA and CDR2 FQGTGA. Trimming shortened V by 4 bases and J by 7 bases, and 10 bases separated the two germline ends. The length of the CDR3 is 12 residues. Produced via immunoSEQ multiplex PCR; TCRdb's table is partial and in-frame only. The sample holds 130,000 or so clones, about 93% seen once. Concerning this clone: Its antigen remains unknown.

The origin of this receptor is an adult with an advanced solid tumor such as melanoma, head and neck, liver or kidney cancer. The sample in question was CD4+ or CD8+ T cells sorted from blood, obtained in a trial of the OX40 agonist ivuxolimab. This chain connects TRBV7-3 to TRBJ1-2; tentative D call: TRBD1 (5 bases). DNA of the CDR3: TGTGCCAGCAGCTCGCCGGGGCGTGGCTACACCTTC. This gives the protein CASSSPGRGYTF.